This entry concerns a single TCR beta chain. The data derive from a study of T cell changes during pregnancy in multiple sclerosis. Here immunoSEQ multiplex PCR was the method, and the copy in TCRdb shows in-frame clones only, minus some. The sample has some 30,000 clones; roughly nine tenths are singletons. Looked up from germline, CDR1 is MNHEY and CDR2 is SMNVEV (reference sequence). This CDR3 comprises 14 residues. Trimming at V came to 7 bases and at J to 3 bases, leaving 4 bases not matched to a gene. J is TRBJ2-2 and V is TRBV27; 8 nucleotides match TRBD2. The origin of this receptor is a female donor with multiple sclerosis, enrolled in a pregnancy study. Here the sequenced sample was CD8+ T cells from peripheral blood mononuclear cells, taken in the third trimester of pregnancy. The CDR3, as DNA: TGTGCCAGCAAGACTAGCGTGTACACCGGGGAGCTGTTTTTT. This encodes CASKTSVYTGELFF.